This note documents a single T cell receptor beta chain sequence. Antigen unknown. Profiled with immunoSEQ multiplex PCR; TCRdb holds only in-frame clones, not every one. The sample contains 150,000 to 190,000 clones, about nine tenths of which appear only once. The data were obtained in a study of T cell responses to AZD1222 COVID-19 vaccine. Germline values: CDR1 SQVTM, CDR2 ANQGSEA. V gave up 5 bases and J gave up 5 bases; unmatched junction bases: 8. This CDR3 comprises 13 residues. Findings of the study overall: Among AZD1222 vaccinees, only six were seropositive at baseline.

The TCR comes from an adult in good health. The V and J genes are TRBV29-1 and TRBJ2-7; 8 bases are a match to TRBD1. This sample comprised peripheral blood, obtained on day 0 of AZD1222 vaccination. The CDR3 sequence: CSVRTGRMDEQYF. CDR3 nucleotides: TGCAGCGTTAGGACAGGGCGGATGGACGAGCAGTACTTC.